Below, one T cell receptor (beta chain) is given with its context. Antigen unknown. The data were taken from a study of CD8 T cells in Susac syndrome. General study results and limits: The study acknowledged a relatively small number of individuals in its TCR sequencing and HLA analysis.

Per the germline V gene, CDR1 is SGDLS and CDR2 is YYNGEE. The CDR3 runs 12 residues. V shed 7 bases, J shed 6 bases, and the junction held 6 bases outside the gene matches. Random hexamers primed reverse transcription of roughly 0.5 to 1 ug RNA. Coverage of TCR beta CDR3 amplification by immunoSEQ multiplex PCR extended to 54 Vbeta and 13 Jbeta. One entry per CDR3 protein results from TCRdb running MiXCR on the immunoSEQ multiplex PCR reads. The sample has under 350,000 distinct CDR3 sequences, roughly 94% seen once. The receptor was isolated from a human donor with multiple sclerosis. The chain uses TRBV9 and TRBJ2-7; 8 bases match TRBD2. Sequenced sample: CD4+ T cells from PBMCs. The CDR3 region is CASAGGSGEQYF. CDR3 bases: TGTGCCAGCGCGGGGGGTTCGGGCGAGCAGTACTTC.